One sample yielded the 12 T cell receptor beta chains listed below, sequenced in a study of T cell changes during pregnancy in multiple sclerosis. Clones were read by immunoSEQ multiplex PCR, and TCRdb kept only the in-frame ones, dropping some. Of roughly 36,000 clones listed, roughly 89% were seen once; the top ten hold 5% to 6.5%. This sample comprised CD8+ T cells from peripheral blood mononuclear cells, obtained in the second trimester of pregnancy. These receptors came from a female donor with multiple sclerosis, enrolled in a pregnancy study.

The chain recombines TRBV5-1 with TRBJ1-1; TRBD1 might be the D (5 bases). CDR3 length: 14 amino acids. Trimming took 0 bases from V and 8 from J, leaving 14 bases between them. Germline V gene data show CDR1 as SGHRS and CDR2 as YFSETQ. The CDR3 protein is CASSLETTAGEAFF. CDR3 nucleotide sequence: TGCGCCAGCAGCTTGGAGACGACAGCAGGGGAAGCTTTCTTT.

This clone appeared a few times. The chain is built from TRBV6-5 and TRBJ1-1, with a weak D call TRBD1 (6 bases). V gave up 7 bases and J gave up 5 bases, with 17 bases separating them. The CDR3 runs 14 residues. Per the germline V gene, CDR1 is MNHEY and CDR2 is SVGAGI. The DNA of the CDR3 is TGTGCCAGCAAGAGGGCAGGGGAGAGAACTGAAGCTTTCTTT. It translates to CASKRAGERTEAFF.

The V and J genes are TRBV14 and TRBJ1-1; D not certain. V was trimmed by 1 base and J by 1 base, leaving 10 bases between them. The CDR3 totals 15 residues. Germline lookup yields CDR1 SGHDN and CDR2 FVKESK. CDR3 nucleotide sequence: TGTGCCAGCAGCCAAGTCGTGGGAGGGAACACTGAAGCTTTCTTT. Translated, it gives CASSQVVGGNTEAFF.

Here the CDR3 reads CASSGGGALSPLHF. The CDR3, as DNA: TGTGCCAGTAGCGGTGGAGGGGCATTATCACCCCTCCACTTT. The chain links TRBV19 to TRBJ1-6, with a weak D call TRBD1 (5 bases). From germline, CDR1 is LNHDA and CDR2 SQIVND (reference sequence). Trimming took 6 bases from V and 10 from J, leaving 16 bases between them. The CDR3 contains 14 residues.

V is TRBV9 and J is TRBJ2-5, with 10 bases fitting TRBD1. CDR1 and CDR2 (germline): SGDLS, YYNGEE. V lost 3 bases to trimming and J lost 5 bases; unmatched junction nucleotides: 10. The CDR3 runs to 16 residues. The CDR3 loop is CASSGATGTGVETQYF. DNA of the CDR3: TGTGCCAGCAGCGGAGCAACCGGGACAGGGGTGGAGACCCAGTACTTC. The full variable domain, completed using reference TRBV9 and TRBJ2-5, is DSGVTQTPKHLITATGQRVTLRCSPRSGDLSVYWYQQSLDQGLQFLIQYYNGEERAKGNILERFSAQQFPDLHSELNLSSLELGDSALYFCASSGATGTGVETQYFGPGTRLLVL.

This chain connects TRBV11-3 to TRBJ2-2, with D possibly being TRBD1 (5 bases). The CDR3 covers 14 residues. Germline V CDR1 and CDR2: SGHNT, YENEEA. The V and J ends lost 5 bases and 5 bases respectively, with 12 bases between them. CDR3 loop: CASSENPGTGELFF. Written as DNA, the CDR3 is TGTGCCAGCAGCGAAAATCCAGGGACCGGGGAGCTGTTTTTT.

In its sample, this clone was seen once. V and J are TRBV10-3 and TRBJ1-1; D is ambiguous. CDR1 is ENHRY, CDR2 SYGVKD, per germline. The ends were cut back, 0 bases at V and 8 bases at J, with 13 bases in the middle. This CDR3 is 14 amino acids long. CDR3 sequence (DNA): TGTGCCATCAGTGAGTCGAGTAGAGCAACCGAAGCTTTCTTT. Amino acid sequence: CAISESSRATEAFF.

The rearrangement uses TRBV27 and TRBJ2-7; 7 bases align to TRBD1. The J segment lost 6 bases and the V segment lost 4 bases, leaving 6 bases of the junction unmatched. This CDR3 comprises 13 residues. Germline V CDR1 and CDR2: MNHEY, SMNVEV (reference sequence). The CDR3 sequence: CASSYGQALEQYF. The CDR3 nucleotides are TGTGCCAGCAGTTACGGACAGGCCCTCGAGCAGTACTTC.

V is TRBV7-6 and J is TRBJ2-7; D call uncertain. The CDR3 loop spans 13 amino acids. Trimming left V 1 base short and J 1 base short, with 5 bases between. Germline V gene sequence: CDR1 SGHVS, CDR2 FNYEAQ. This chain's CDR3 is CASSLDTSYEQYF. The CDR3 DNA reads TGTGCCAGCAGCTTAGACACATCCTACGAGCAGTACTTC.

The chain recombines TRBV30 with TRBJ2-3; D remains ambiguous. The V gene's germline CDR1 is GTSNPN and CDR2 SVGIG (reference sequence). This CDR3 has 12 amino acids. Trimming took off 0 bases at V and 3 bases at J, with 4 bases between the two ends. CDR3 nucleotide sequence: TGTGCCTGGAGTGTACTAACAGATACGCAGTATTTT. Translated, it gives CAWSVLTDTQYF.

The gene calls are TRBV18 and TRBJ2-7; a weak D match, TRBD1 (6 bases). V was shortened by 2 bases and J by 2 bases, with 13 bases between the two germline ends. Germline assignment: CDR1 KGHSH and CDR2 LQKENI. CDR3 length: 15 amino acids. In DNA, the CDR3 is TGTGCCAGCTCACCAAGGGGGTGGTCCCCCTACGAGCAGTACTTC. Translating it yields CASSPRGWSPYEQYF.

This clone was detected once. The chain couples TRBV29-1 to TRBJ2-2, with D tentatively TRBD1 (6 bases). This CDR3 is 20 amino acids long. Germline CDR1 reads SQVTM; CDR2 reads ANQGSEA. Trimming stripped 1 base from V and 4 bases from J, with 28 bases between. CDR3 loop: CSVEVAWSRGTPRSTGELFF. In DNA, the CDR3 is TGCAGCGTTGAAGTTGCTTGGAGTAGGGGGACCCCGCGAAGCACCGGGGAGCTGTTTTTT.